The present T cell receptor beta chain was sequenced within a study of Graves' ophthalmopathy and Graves' hyperthyroidism. Other autoimmune diseases, uncontrolled infections, pregnancy or lactation excluded patients from enrollment. Study findings and constraints: With a specificity of just under 75% and a sensitivity of just under 71%, the model predicted ophthalmopathy progression.

Beta-chain TCR CDR3 regions were amplified from RNA transcripts. Investigators did first-round RT-PCR with HTBI primers, then second-round multiplex PCR. Via MiXCR, TCRdb re-called the multiplex PCR reads, giving one row per CDR3 protein. The sample holds a few hundred thousand distinct CDR3 sequences; under 40% are singletons and the top ten take roughly 4%. V was trimmed by 3 bases and J by 10 bases, leaving 11 bases between them. Germline V gene sequence: CDR1 SGHRS, CDR2 YFSETQ. The CDR3 length is 13 residues. On this clonotype itself: What it recognizes is unknown.

The sample was peripheral blood or thyroid tissue (not recorded which). This chain uses TRBV5-1 with TRBJ1-6; D is ambiguous. This TCR derives from an adult man with Graves' hyperthyroidism. CDR3 sequence: CASSSDGRSPLHF. The DNA for the CDR3 is TGCGCCAGCAGCTCCGACGGAAGATCACCCCTCCACTTT.